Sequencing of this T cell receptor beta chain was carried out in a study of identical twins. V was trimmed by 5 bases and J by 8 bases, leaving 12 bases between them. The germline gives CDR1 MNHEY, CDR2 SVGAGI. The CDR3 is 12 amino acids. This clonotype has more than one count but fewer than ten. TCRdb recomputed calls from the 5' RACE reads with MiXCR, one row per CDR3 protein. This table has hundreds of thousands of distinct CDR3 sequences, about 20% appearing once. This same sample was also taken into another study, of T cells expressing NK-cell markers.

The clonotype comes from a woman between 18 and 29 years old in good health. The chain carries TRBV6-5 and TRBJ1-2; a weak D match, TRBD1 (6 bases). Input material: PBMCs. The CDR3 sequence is CASSPPGQGYTF. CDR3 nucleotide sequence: TGTGCCAGCAGTCCACCCGGACAGGGCTACACCTTC.